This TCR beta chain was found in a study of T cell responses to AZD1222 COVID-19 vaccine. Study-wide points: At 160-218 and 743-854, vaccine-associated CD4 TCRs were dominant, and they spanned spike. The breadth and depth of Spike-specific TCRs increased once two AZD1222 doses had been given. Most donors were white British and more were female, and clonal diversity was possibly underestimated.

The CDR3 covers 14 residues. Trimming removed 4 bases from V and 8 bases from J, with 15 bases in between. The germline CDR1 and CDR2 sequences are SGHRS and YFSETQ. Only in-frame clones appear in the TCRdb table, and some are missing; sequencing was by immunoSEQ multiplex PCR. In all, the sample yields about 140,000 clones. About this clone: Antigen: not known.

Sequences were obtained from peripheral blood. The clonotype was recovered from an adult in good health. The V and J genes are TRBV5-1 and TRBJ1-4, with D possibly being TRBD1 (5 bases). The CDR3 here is CASSPGTLKEKLFF. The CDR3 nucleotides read TGCGCCAGCAGCCCCGGGACGTTAAAGGAAAAACTGTTTTTT.